Shown below are 22 T cell receptor beta chains from a single sample sequenced in a study of lung T cells in sarcoidosis with Löfgren's syndrome. TCRdb re-analysed the reads in MiXCR, keeping a single row per CDR3 protein. This sample has tens of thousands of distinct CDR3 sequences, with 21% found just once. The sequenced sample was CD4+ T cells from PBMCs. All receptors come from a human donor with sarcoidosis (Löfgren's syndrome or another form), or a control subject (not recorded which).

In this sample, this clonotype turned up many times. The chain carries TRBV28 and TRBJ2-7, with 8 bases matching TRBD1. Germline V gives CDR1 MDHEN, CDR2 SYDVKM. After removal of 5 bases from V and 0 bases from J, the junction contained 6 bases not matched to a gene. This CDR3 contains 15 residues. The CDR3 coding sequence is TGTGCCAGCAGTCAGGGGGCAGGGGTCTCCTACGAGCAGTACGTC. It specifies CASSQGAGVSYEQYV.

This chain uses TRBV6-5 with TRBJ1-1; D remains unclear. Germline V CDR1 and CDR2: MNHEY, SVGAGI. V was pared by 11 bases and J by 5 bases, with 21 bases between. The CDR3 length is 14 residues. This CDR3 is CACIKSWARTEAFF. The CDR3 nucleotides are TGTGCCTGCATCAAATCATGGGCGCGTACTGAAGCTTTCTTT.

Comment on this clonotype: A much more abundant neighbour one base away suggests this may be a read error. J is TRBJ1-1 and V is TRBV7-9; TRBD1 matches 7 bases. This CDR3 comprises 14 residues. Germline CDR1 and CDR2: SEHNR and FQNEAQ (reference sequence). V trimming: 4 bases; J trimming: 6 bases; junction bases outside the gene matches: 8. This CDR3 reads CASSWQGGDAEAFF. The DNA of the CDR3 is TGTGCCAGCAGCTGGCAGGGGGGGGACGCTGAAGCTTTCTTT.

This clonotype was seen many times. V and J are TRBV27 and TRBJ2-7; D is possibly TRBD1 or TRBD2 (5 bases each). The V gene's germline CDR1 is MNHEY and CDR2 SMNVEV (reference sequence). The CDR3 is made up of 14 amino acids. Between the trimmed V and J ends, which lost 4 bases and 0 bases, there was a span of 10 bases. DNA for the CDR3: TGTGCCAGCAGTTATTACGGGACCTCCTACGAGCAGTACTTC. Its translation: CASSYYGTSYEQYF.

Notes on this clonotype: The missing conserved phenylalanine or tryptophan at the end of this CDR3 makes a read error likely. CDR3 sequence reads: CASSRPGPPGETQYY. The CDR3 DNA is TGCGCCAGCAGCAGACCGGGACCACCAGGGGAGACCCAGTACTAC. This rearrangement joins TRBV4-1 to TRBJ2-5; either TRBD1 or TRBD2 may supply D (5 bases each). Germline V lookup: CDR1 MGHRA, CDR2 YSYEKL. V was trimmed by 5 bases and J by 5 bases, leaving 18 bases between them. The CDR3 totals 15 residues.

The V and J genes are TRBV29-1 and TRBJ2-7, with unresolved D. Germline loops: CDR1 SQVTM, CDR2 ANQGSEA. V lost 4 bases, J lost 3 bases, and 7 bases lay in between. This CDR3 comprises 11 residues. The CDR3 here is CSVVSSYEQYF. The CDR3 DNA follows: TGCAGCGTTGTGTCCAGCTACGAGCAGTACTTC.

As to this clonotype: Possible read error: a much larger clone is one base away. The chain joins TRBV14 to TRBJ1-1; D not resolved. The CDR3 has 13 amino acids. In germline, CDR1 is SGHDN, CDR2 FVKESK. V lost 0 bases, J lost 4 bases, and 6 bases lay in between. The CDR3 region has the DNA TGTGCCAGCAGCCAAGATCATGGCACTGAAGCTTTCTTT. It specifies CASSQDHGTEAFF. The whole variable domain, remainder taken from reference TRBV14 and TRBJ1-1, is EAGVTQFPSHSVIEKGQTVTLRCDPISGHDNLYWYRRVMGKEIKFLLHFVKESKQDESGMPNNRFLAERTGGTYSTLKVQPAELEDSGVYFCASSQDHGTEAFFGQGTRLTVV.

This clonotype was recorded many times. The chain is built from TRBV28 and TRBJ1-5; perhaps TRBD1 as D (5 bases). Trimming took off 5 bases at V and 5 bases at J, with 7 bases between the two ends. This CDR3 is built from 12 residues. The germline gives CDR1 MDHEN, CDR2 SYDVKM. The CDR3 coding sequence is TGTGCCAGCAGTGGGGGTTATCAGCCCCAGCATTTT. Translated, it gives CASSGGYQPQHF.

This clonotype was counted many times. The CDR3 sequence: CASSRSGRALDTQYF. The CDR3 bases are TGTGCCAGCAGCCGGAGCGGGAGGGCCTTAGATACGCAGTATTTT. The genes are TRBV6-1 and TRBJ2-3; 10 bases are a match to TRBD2. With V trimmed by 6 bases and J by 5 bases, 8 bases remained unmatched. Germline V gene sequence: CDR1 MNHNS, CDR2 SASEGT. The CDR3 is 15 amino acids.

The chain carries TRBV11-2 and TRBJ1-1; 7 bases agree with TRBD1. The junction had 6 bases not matched to a gene; V was cut back by 1 base and J by 4 bases. This CDR3 comprises 15 residues. Germline V CDR1 and CDR2: SGHAT, FQNNGV. CDR3 sequence (DNA): TGTGCCAGCAGCTTAGTGGTGGCAGGGGGCACTGAAGCTTTCTTT. Residues: CASSLVVAGGTEAFF.

This clonotype was found many times. The genes are TRBV28 and TRBJ2-1, with TRBD2 matching over 10 bases. CDR1 and CDR2 from the germline V gene are MDHEN and SYDVKM. This CDR3 has 15 amino acids. With 5 bases clipped from V and 6 bases from J, the junction kept 7 bases outside the gene matches. The CDR3 bases are TGTGCCAGCAGTGTGTCTAGCGGGAGCGGCAATGAGCAGTTCTTC. Protein: CASSVSSGSGNEQFF.

This clonotype was counted ten times or more. The chain combines TRBV4-1 with TRBJ2-7, with 9 bases that match TRBD1. Germline assignment: CDR1 MGHRA and CDR2 YSYEKL. V was pared by 4 bases and J by 1 base, with 5 bases of the junction left unmatched. The CDR3 runs to 15 residues. The CDR3 DNA follows: TGCGCCAGCAGCCCTTATGGGACAGGGTCCTACGAGCAGTACGTC. Its translation is CASSPYGTGSYEQYV.

This clonotype occurred a few times. The CDR3 DNA reads as TGTGCCAGCAGTGAGTCAGGGGTGTATGCTTTCTTT. Amino acid sequence: CASSESGVYAFF. V usage is TRBV2 and J usage is TRBJ1-1; D possibly corresponds to TRBD1 (6 bases). The ends were cut back, 3 bases at V and 11 bases at J, with 13 bases in the middle. The CDR3 spans 12 residues. Per germline, CDR1 SNHLY and CDR2 FYNNEI.

V usage is TRBV12-3 or TRBV12-4 and J usage is TRBJ2-7, with TRBD1 matching 9 bases. The junction had 12 bases not matched to a gene; V was cut back by 7 bases and J by 2 bases. The CDR3 extends over 16 amino acids. CDR3 DNA: TGTGCCAGCATCCTAACGGGGACAGGGAGGCCCTACGAGCAGTACTTC. It specifies CASILTGTGRPYEQYF.

This sequence joins TRBV30 and TRBJ2-3; a possible D gene is TRBD1 (6 bases). From germline, CDR1 is GTSNPN and CDR2 SVGIG (reference sequence). The germline V and J ends were trimmed by 0 bases and 8 bases, with 15 bases remaining between them. This CDR3 is 14 amino acids long. CDR3 loop: CAWSVGGSQGTQYF. The DNA for the CDR3 is TGTGCCTGGAGTGTAGGGGGTTCACAAGGTACGCAGTATTTT.

Note on this clonotype: Sequence at one end of the junction differs from germline and may be a read error. The chain recombines TRBV7-2 with TRBJ1-1, with D possibly matching TRBD1 (5 bases). Germline V CDR1 and CDR2: SGHTA, FQGNSA. This CDR3 comprises 14 residues. As DNA, the CDR3 is TGTGCCAACAGCCGAAGCAGGACAAACACTGGAGCTTTCTTT. Translated: CANSRSRTNTGAFF.

Ten or more counts support this clonotype. J is TRBJ1-1 and V is TRBV6-1, with unresolved D. Germline V gene data show CDR1 as MNHNS and CDR2 as SASEGT. V dropped 5 bases and J dropped 0 bases, with 10 bases sitting between them. The CDR3 contains 14 residues. This CDR3 is CASSLIGVNTEAFF. The CDR3 nucleotides are TGTGCCAGCAGTTTGATAGGAGTGAACACTGAAGCTTTCTTT.

In its sample, this clonotype was seen many times. The gene calls are TRBV6-1 and TRBJ1-6; D is unclear. The length of the CDR3 is 16 residues. Germline V lookup: CDR1 MNHNS, CDR2 SASEGT. The ends were cut back, 6 bases at V and 1 base at J, with 13 bases in the middle. The CDR3 protein is CASRTLGNSYNSPLHF. The CDR3 DNA follows: TGTGCCAGCAGGACTCTGGGGAATTCCTATAATTCACCCCTCCACTTT.

This clonotype came up many times. The chain has TRBV14 and TRBJ1-2; no clear D gene. Per the germline V gene, CDR1 is SGHDN and CDR2 is FVKESK. The length of the CDR3 is 14 residues. V lost 0 bases to trimming and J lost 0 bases, with 5 bases between them. In nucleotides, the CDR3 is TGTGCCAGCAGCCAAGACAGACCTAACTATGGCTACACCTTC. It codes for CASSQDRPNYGYTF. Using reference TRBV14 and TRBJ1-2 for the parts outside the CDR3, the full variable domain is EAGVTQFPSHSVIEKGQTVTLRCDPISGHDNLYWYRRVMGKEIKFLLHFVKESKQDESGMPNNRFLAERTGGTYSTLKVQPAELEDSGVYFCASSQDRPNYGYTFGSGTRLTVV.

This clonotype was detected ten times or more. This chain's CDR3 is CASQTEQVAHEKLFF. Here the CDR3 DNA reads TGTGCCAGCCAAACAGAGCAGGTTGCGCATGAAAAACTGTTTTTT. V and J are TRBV2 and TRBJ1-4; no firm D call. CDR3 length: 15 amino acids. The V and J ends lost 8 bases and 6 bases respectively, with 19 bases between them. The germline CDR1 and CDR2 sequences are SNHLY and FYNNEI.

This clonotype was recorded many times. The rearrangement joins TRBV14 to TRBJ2-3, with a tentative D call TRBD2 (7 bases). There are 17 residues in the CDR3. Trimming pared 0 bases from V and 5 bases from J, leaving 18 bases between. Germline V gene sequence: CDR1 SGHDN, CDR2 FVKESK. The CDR3 is CASSQDRGALRRDTQYF. CDR3 bases: TGTGCCAGCAGCCAAGATCGGGGGGCACTACGGAGAGATACGCAGTATTTT.

With respect to this clonotype: A much larger clone lies a single base off, so this may be a read error. The genes are TRBV4-3 and TRBJ2-1, with 8 bases that match TRBD2. Germline V CDR1 and CDR2: LGHNA, YSLEER. The CDR3 length is 15 residues. The CDR3 bases are TGCGCCAGCATCCAAGAGCAGCGGGAGTGGAGTGAGCAGTTCTTC. This encodes CASIQEQREWSEQFF.